This T cell receptor (beta chain) was sequenced during a study of T cells in tuberculosis. About the study: The T cells targeted glucose monomycolate, a mycobacterial lipid, via CD1B.

Measured with immunoSEQ multiplex PCR; TCRdb has only the in-frame clones, and not every one. The sample contains fewer than 40,000 clones, around 86% of which appear only once. The time point is: new active TB diagnosis, blood taken before or within 7 days of starting treatment. General study points: Samples were chosen by availability of cryopreserved specimens. Shorter CDR3-alpha in active tuberculosis partly drove smaller distances. GMM-specific TCRs were nearer to active tuberculosis alpha repertoires, suggesting expansion.

Notes on this clone: Its antigen is not identified.

The origin of this receptor is an adult with tuberculosis. Sequenced here: PBMCs, sampled at tuberculosis diagnosis.

The CDR3, as DNA: TGCGCCAGCAGTCAATTAGCACAGGGGGTAGGCACCGGGGAGCTGTTTTTT. It is translated as CASSQLAQGVGTGELFF. V gene TRBV23-1 combines with J gene TRBJ2-2; 8 bases fit TRBD1. TRBV23-1 is an open reading frame, and its role is uncertain. This CDR3 spans 17 amino acids. V was pared by 1 base and J by 4 bases, with 8 bases of the junction left unmatched.